These 29 T cell receptor beta chains were all obtained from the same sample, sequenced in a study of blood T cells in healthy people across ages. It was with a sample-barcoded 5' primer and a J-beta primer mix that a second PCR of about 6 to 12 cycles was run. From the 5' RACE reads, TCRdb called clonotypes with MiXCR, one entry per CDR3 protein. The table includes hundreds of thousands of distinct CDR3 sequences, about 20% detected once. Material: blood. Receptor source: a man between 65 and 80 years old in good health.

This clonotype was observed a handful of times. V gene TRBV7-9 combines with J gene TRBJ2-5; 8 nucleotides align to TRBD1. The CDR3 is 14 amino acids. Per germline, CDR1 SEHNR and CDR2 FQNEAQ (reference sequence). V shed 7 bases and J 2 bases; nucleotides not matched to a gene: 6. As DNA, the CDR3 is TGTGCCAGCACCCAGGGGGCAGTACAAGAGACCCAGTACTTC. It translates to CASTQGAVQETQYF.

This clonotype has a handful of counts. The J gene is TRBJ1-6, the V gene TRBV5-1, with no clear D. Looked up from germline, CDR1 is SGHRS and CDR2 is YFSETQ. The CDR3 consists of 18 residues. Trimming stripped 2 bases from V and 0 bases from J, with 15 bases between. CDR3 nucleotide sequence: TGCGCCAGCAGCTTCGGGTTCACGGCAAGCTCCTATAATTCACCCCTCCACTTT. Translation: CASSFGFTASSYNSPLHF.

This sequence joins TRBV12-3 or TRBV12-4 and TRBJ2-5; possibly TRBD2 for D (5 bases). With the DNA end fitting TRBJ2-7 better, the J assignment may be wrong. The CDR3 is 12 amino acids. The CDR3: CASSLDWDEQYV. The CDR3 nucleotides are TGTGCCAGCAGTTTGGACTGGGACGAGCAGTACGTC.

This clonotype was detected a few times. The chain couples TRBV7-9 to TRBJ2-2; unclear D gene. Trimming cost V 7 bases and J 5 bases, with 8 bases left between them. CDR3 size: 12 residues. CDR1 is SEHNR, CDR2 FQNEAQ, per germline (reference sequence). CDR3 DNA: TGTGCCAGCATAGAGGAAACCGGGGAGCTGTTTTTT. This sequence encodes CASIEETGELFF.

The chain is built from TRBV30 and TRBJ1-5, with TRBD1 matching over 7 bases. With 7 bases clipped from V and 1 base from J, the junction kept 7 bases outside the gene matches. Germline values: CDR1 GTSNPN, CDR2 SVGIG (reference sequence). CDR3 length: 14 amino acids. The CDR3, as DNA: TGTGCCTTTAAAGGGGGCGCGAGCAATCAGCCCCAGCATTTT. Translating it yields CAFKGGASNQPQHF.

This clonotype was seen a handful of times. This chain joins TRBV11-1 and TRBJ2-5; D uncertain. The tail of the sequence fits TRBJ2-7 better, so the J call may be wrong. CDR1 is SGHAT, CDR2 FQDESV, per germline (reference sequence). This CDR3 comprises 14 residues. For the CDR3, the DNA is TGTGCCAGCAGCTTAGGAATCGGAGCATACGAGCAGTACGTC. This sequence encodes CASSLGIGAYEQYV.

The J gene is TRBJ2-3, the V gene TRBV6-4; 9 bases line up with TRBD2. The CDR3 is 18 amino acids. J gave up 1 base and V 6 bases, and 14 bases lay outside the gene matches. Germline CDR1 MRHNA, CDR2 SNTAGT. The CDR3 bases are TGTGCCAGCAGCAACCAGAAAAGGGGACTAGCCCGCACAGATACGCAGTATTTT. Amino acids: CASSNQKRGLARTDTQYF.

This clonotype was recorded a few times. The chain couples TRBV20-1 to TRBJ2-1, with 7 positions matching TRBD2. V was clipped by 3 bases and J by 8 bases; unmatched bases: 4. There are 12 residues in the CDR3. Germline CDR1 reads DFQATT; CDR2 reads SNEGSKA (reference sequence). The CDR3 protein is CSASWGGDEQFF. For the CDR3, the DNA is TGCAGTGCTAGTTGGGGGGGGGATGAGCAGTTCTTC.

The genes are TRBV10-3 and TRBJ1-2; no reliable D call. The CDR3 runs 13 residues. Germline CDR1 and CDR2: ENHRY and SYGVKD. V dropped 4 bases and J dropped 6 bases, with 12 bases sitting between them. The CDR3 nucleotides read TGTGCCATCAGTGGATCTCCCGAGGATGGCTACACCTTC. This gives the protein CAISGSPEDGYTF.

This chain joins TRBV20-1 and TRBJ1-2, with 7 bases that match TRBD1. The CDR3 has 15 amino acids. Germline CDR1 and CDR2: DFQATT and SNEGSKA (reference sequence). Unmatched junction bases numbered 13, after V lost 2 bases and J lost 7 bases. The CDR3 sequence: CSARITQGVFRGYTF. As DNA, the CDR3 is TGCAGTGCTAGAATAACTCAGGGGGTTTTTCGTGGCTACACCTTC.

The chain combines TRBV20-1 with TRBJ2-7; D unresolved. Germline V gene sequence: CDR1 DFQATT, CDR2 SNEGSKA (reference sequence). The length of the CDR3 is 13 residues. V was clipped by 6 bases and J by 3 bases, with 15 bases between them. The CDR3 region has the DNA TGCAGTGCCCCGACCACAACGGGCTACGAGCAGTACTTC. Translating it yields CSAPTTTGYEQYF.

This clonotype was counted a few times. The chain uses TRBV10-1 and TRBJ2-4; 12 bases map to TRBD2. CDR1 WNHNN and CDR2 SYGVQD come from the germline V gene (reference sequence). J gave up 9 bases and V 4 bases, and 13 bases lay outside the gene matches. The CDR3 covers 17 residues. The CDR3 spells CASSGTGLAGSSSIQYF. DNA of the CDR3: TGCGCCAGCAGTGGAACGGGACTAGCGGGCTCCTCGAGCATTCAGTACTTC.

This chain links TRBV28 with TRBJ2-3; D is undetermined. V lost 6 bases and J lost 5, with 21 bases in between. The CDR3 sequence is 16 residues long. The germline gives CDR1 MDHEN, CDR2 SYDVKM. This chain's CDR3 is CASSAAPGGLGDTQYF. The CDR3 DNA is TGTGCCAGCAGCGCCGCCCCGGGCGGCTTAGGAGATACGCAGTATTTT.

The V call is TRBV6-1, the J call TRBJ2-5; D is undetermined. CDR1 and CDR2 from the germline V gene are MNHNS and SASEGT. CDR3 size: 13 residues. The ends were cut back, 4 bases at V and 5 bases at J, with 11 bases in the middle. CDR3 protein: CASSGRTLETQYF. Written as DNA, the CDR3 is TGTGCCAGCAGTGGGAGAACTTTGGAGACCCAGTACTTC.

This clonotype was found many times. The chain joins TRBV30 to TRBJ1-1; D remains ambiguous. CDR3 length equals 13 residues. Per germline, CDR1 GTSNPN and CDR2 SVGIG (reference sequence). V lost 1 base, J lost 6 bases, and 12 bases lay in between. The CDR3 coding sequence is TGTGCCTGGAGTGGGAATTTGTTTGCTGAAGCTTTCTTT. Its translation is CAWSGNLFAEAFF.

The chain is built from TRBV7-8 and TRBJ1-1; D is uncertain. Trimming cost V 4 bases and J 3 bases, with 6 bases left between them. CDR1 is SGHVS, CDR2 FQNEAQ, per germline. CDR3 size: 12 residues. Here the CDR3 reads CASSYGHTEAFF. CDR3 nucleotides: TGTGCCAGCAGCTACGGACACACTGAAGCTTTCTTT.

This chain links TRBV10-3 with TRBJ2-5; D unresolved. The CDR3 runs 13 residues. The V and J ends lost 6 bases and 2 bases respectively, with 10 bases between them. CDR1 is ENHRY and CDR2 is SYGVKD in the germline V gene. CDR3 sequence (DNA): TGTGCCATCAGAGACGGATTACAAGAGACCCAGTACTTC. It translates to CAIRDGLQETQYF.

In its sample, this clonotype was seen a few times. The CDR3 nucleotides read TGTGCCAGCAGTGCCATTGACCCGGGACTAGCGGCGATGTACGAGCAGTACGTC. It yields the protein CASSAIDPGLAAMYEQYV. The gene calls are TRBV6-2 or TRBV6-3 and TRBJ2-7, with 11 bases identical to TRBD2. There are 18 residues in the CDR3. Germline CDR1 reads MNHEY; CDR2 reads SVGEGT. The V gene end was trimmed by 5 bases and the J gene end by 4 bases; junction bases not matched to a gene: 16.

In this sample, this clonotype turned up a few times. The chain is built from TRBV5-6 and TRBJ2-5; possible D gene TRBD1, 6 bases. Germline CDR1 and CDR2: SGHDT and YYEEEE. CDR3 size: 18 residues. Deletions cut 3 bases from V and 0 bases from J, with 21 bases between. The CDR3 DNA reads as TGTGCCAGCAGCTCCCTATCAACCGGGACAACCTACCAAGAGACCCAGTACTTC. This codes for CASSSLSTGTTYQETQYF.

The DNA of the CDR3 is TGTGCCAGCAGCTTAGGTCGCAGCTCCACCGGGGAGCTGTTTTTT. It yields the protein CASSLGRSSTGELFF. The chain is built from TRBV7-2 and TRBJ2-2; no definite D call. The V gene's germline CDR1 is SGHTA and CDR2 FQGNSA. V lost 1 base and J 4 bases, leaving 10 bases between the germline ends. The CDR3 is 15 residues long.

This chain links TRBV12-3 or TRBV12-4 with TRBJ2-7; no clear D. This CDR3 has 17 residues. The V gene lost 3 bases and the J gene lost 0 bases, with 18 bases spanning the gap. The CDR3 protein is CASSFEKDARSSYEQYF. In DNA, the CDR3 is TGTGCCAGCAGTTTCGAGAAGGACGCCAGGAGCTCCTACGAGCAGTACTTC.

The CDR3: CASSAGWNEQFF. The CDR3 coding sequence is TGTGCCAGCAGTGCGGGGTGGAATGAGCAGTTCTTC. V usage is TRBV12-3 or TRBV12-4 and J usage is TRBJ2-1; possible D gene TRBD2, 6 bases. The V end lost 5 bases, the J end lost 7 bases, and 9 bases lay between the germline ends. This CDR3 is built from 12 residues.

J is TRBJ1-6 and V is TRBV3-1, with 7 bases matching TRBD1. There are 12 residues in the CDR3. Germline V gene data show CDR1 as LGHDT and CDR2 as YNNKEL (reference sequence). CDR3 loop: CNMQGEDSPLHF. CDR3 nucleotides: TGTAACATGCAGGGGGAGGATTCACCCCTCCACTTT. The full variable domain, in which reference TRBV3-1 and TRBJ1-6 provide the parts outside the CDR3, is DTAVSQTPKYLVTQMGNDKSIKCEQNLGHDTMYWYKQDSKKFLKIMFSYNNKELIINETVPNRFSPKSPDKAHLNLHINSLELGDSAVYFCNMQGEDSPLHFGNGTRLTVT.

A remark on this clonotype: In this CDR3 the conserved last residue, phenylalanine or tryptophan, is missing, so a read error is likely. The rearrangement uses TRBV12-3 or TRBV12-4 and TRBJ2-5; D might be TRBD2 (5 bases). V was pared by 3 bases and J by 11 bases, with 13 bases between. The CDR3 length is 12 residues. CDR3 in amino acids: CASSFYLGEQYV. In DNA form, the CDR3 reads TGTGCCAGCAGTTTCTACCTGGGAGAGCAGTACGTC.

This clonotype was detected a few times. The V gene is TRBV20-1, the J gene TRBJ1-1; D possibly corresponds to TRBD1 (5 bases). The ends were cut back, 5 bases at V and 2 bases at J, with 21 bases in the middle. Germline lookup yields CDR1 DFQATT and CDR2 SNEGSKA (reference sequence). This CDR3 has 16 amino acids. DNA for the CDR3: TGCAGTGCTCCCAAACTCCGGGGCAACTTAAACACTGAAGCTTTCTTT. It specifies CSAPKLRGNLNTEAFF.

J is TRBJ1-2 and V is TRBV2, with 7 bases aligning to TRBD1. Germline CDR1 reads SNHLY; CDR2 reads FYNNEI. The V segment lost 2 bases and the J segment 3 bases; nucleotides outside the gene matches: 6. There are 15 residues in the CDR3. CDR3 DNA sequence: TGTGCCAGCAGTGAACTTTTTGGACAGGACTATGGCTACACCTTC. It encodes CASSELFGQDYGYTF.

This clonotype was recorded many times. V gene TRBV5-1 combines with J gene TRBJ2-4; 9 bases fit TRBD2. Germline V gives CDR1 SGHRS, CDR2 YFSETQ. The V gene end was trimmed by 7 bases and the J gene end by 5 bases; junction bases not matched to a gene: 4. The CDR3 extends over 13 amino acids. CDR3 DNA sequence: TGCGCCAGCCGTAGCGGGGGCGAAAACATTCAGTACTTC. Translating it yields CASRSGGENIQYF.

CDR3 sequence (DNA): TGTGCCAGCAGCTTCCCCGGGACTAGCGGCACAGATACGCAGTATTTT. Protein product: CASSFPGTSGTDTQYF. The chain recombines TRBV9 with TRBJ2-3; TRBD2 matches 10 bases. CDR1 is SGDLS and CDR2 is YYNGEE in the germline V gene. The length of the CDR3 is 16 residues. V gave up 4 bases and J gave up 1 base; unmatched junction bases: 6.

This clonotype was observed a handful of times. This rearrangement joins TRBV7-8 to TRBJ2-7; a possible D gene is TRBD2 (6 bases). With 5 bases removed from V and 6 bases from J, the gap between germline ends came to 11 bases. Germline V gene sequence: CDR1 SGHVS, CDR2 FQNEAQ. CDR3 length equals 12 residues. The CDR3 is CASSDQRAEQYV. CDR3 DNA: TGTGCCAGCAGCGACCAGCGGGCCGAGCAGTACGTC.